This T cell receptor (beta chain) was sequenced during a study of shared clonotypes between healthy human individuals. The protocol was immunoSEQ multiplex PCR, while the TCRdb copy is restricted to in-frame clones and leaves out a portion. This table holds approximately 2.3 million clones, approximately 93% found once. V lost 6 bases and J 8 bases, leaving 16 bases between the germline ends. Looked up from germline, CDR1 is KGHSH and CDR2 is LQKENI. This CDR3 is 14 amino acids long. This TCR was sampled from a man aged 18-30 years in good health. Some clones in this sample may be carry-over from other donors' samples. Material: naive CD4+ T cells from PBMCs. Subset reported: CD45RA+ positively selected. The chain couples TRBV18 to TRBJ1-4; D unclear. The CDR3 nucleotides are TGTGCCAGCTCCAAGAATGGTGGACGGGAAAAACTGTTTTTT. Protein product: CASSKNGGREKLFF.